These 10 T cell receptor beta chains came from one sample sequenced in a study of cytomegalovirus exposure and HLA in healthy donors. The PCR contained 60 Vbeta and 13 Jbeta primers. The data were produced by immunoSEQ multiplex PCR, yet TCRdb's version contains in-frame clones alone and is incomplete. The repertoire has about 100,000 clones, more than 60% of them found once; the top ten carry around 5%. The specimen was PBMCs. The receptors here all came from a female donor in good health and CMV-seropositive.

V and J are TRBV2 and TRBJ2-1, with 12 bases fitting TRBD2. Per the germline V gene, CDR1 is SNHLY and CDR2 is FYNNEI. After removal of 11 bases from V and 4 bases from J, the junction contained 3 bases not matched to a gene. CDR3 length: 13 amino acids. CDR3 region: CAGGLAGYNEQFF. In nucleotides, the CDR3 is TGTGCCGGAGGACTAGCGGGGTACAATGAGCAGTTCTTC.

The chain combines TRBV19 with TRBJ1-1; D unresolved. CDR1 and CDR2 from the germline V gene are LNHDA and SQIVND (reference sequence). Between the trimmed V and J ends, which lost 4 bases and 1 base, there was a span of 4 bases. The CDR3 runs 12 residues. The CDR3 nucleotides read TGTGCCAGTAGTAACAGGAACACTGAAGCTTTCTTT. Translation gives CASSNRNTEAFF.

This clone was seen a handful of times. This rearrangement joins TRBV7-2 to TRBJ2-2; tentatively, D is TRBD2 (6 bases). V lost 1 base, J lost 4 bases, and 19 bases lay in between. This CDR3 region has 18 residues. CDR1 and CDR2 (germline): SGHTA, FQGNSA. This CDR3 is CASSLGVYGTGGTGELFF. CDR3 DNA: TGTGCCAGCAGCTTAGGGGTTTATGGGACCGGGGGCACCGGGGAGCTGTTTTTT.

The chain combines TRBV5-8 with TRBJ2-5; tentatively, D is TRBD1 (6 bases). The V end was cut by 6 bases, the J end by 1 base, with 19 bases between. Germline assignment: CDR1 SGHTS and CDR2 YDEGEE. This CDR3 is built from 16 residues. Here the CDR3 reads CASTFGRVRGQETQYF. The CDR3 bases are TGTGCCAGCACCTTTGGCCGGGTCAGGGGCCAAGAGACCCAGTACTTC.

The rearrangement links TRBV10-3 to TRBJ2-1, with 11 bases fitting TRBD1. Looked up from germline, CDR1 is ENHRY and CDR2 is SYGVKD. V lost 4 bases, J lost 7 bases, and 6 bases stayed unmatched. This CDR3 spans 15 amino acids. DNA for the CDR3: TGTGCCATCAGTGCCGGACAGGGGGCGCGGAATGAGCAGTTCTTC. As protein: CAISAGQGARNEQFF.

The chain is built from TRBV7-6 and TRBJ1-1; 8 bases align to TRBD1. Germline loops: CDR1 SGHVS, CDR2 FNYEAQ. The CDR3 covers 14 residues. Losses at the gene ends were 4 bases for V and 4 bases for J; bases not matched to a gene: 5. This CDR3 is CASSSGGESTEAFF. For the CDR3, the DNA is TGTGCCAGCAGCTCAGGGGGCGAAAGCACTGAAGCTTTCTTT.

This chain uses TRBV11-2 with TRBJ2-1; 12 positions agree with TRBD2. There are 16 residues in the CDR3. Germline values: CDR1 SGHAT, CDR2 FQNNGV. V trimming: 4 bases; J trimming: 4 bases; junction bases outside the gene matches: 5. The chain's CDR3 is CASSSQTSGRYNEQFF. The CDR3 DNA follows: TGTGCCAGCAGCTCACAGACTAGCGGGAGATACAATGAGCAGTTCTTC.

This sequence joins TRBV9 and TRBJ2-5; TRBD1 is a possible D gene (7 bases). Trimming left V 4 bases short and J 2 bases short, with 15 bases between. CDR1 is SGDLS, CDR2 YYNGEE, per germline. The CDR3 has 15 amino acids. CDR3 in DNA: TGTGCCAGCAGCTTCCGACAGGGAGGACAAGAGACCCAGTACTTC. It codes for CASSFRQGGQETQYF.

The chain has TRBV11-2 and TRBJ1-2; 10 nucleotides match TRBD1. J gave up 3 bases and V 8 bases, and 9 bases lay outside the gene matches. The CDR3 length is 15 residues. The V gene's germline CDR1 is SGHAT and CDR2 FQNNGV. The CDR3 reads CASFETGGAYYGYTF. The CDR3, as DNA: TGTGCCAGCTTCGAGACAGGGGGCGCCTACTATGGCTACACCTTC.

V usage is TRBV4-2 and J usage is TRBJ1-1, with D perhaps TRBD1 (6 bases). Trimming removed 2 bases from V and 5 bases from J, with 12 bases in between. CDR3 length: 14 amino acids. Germline-derived CDR1 and CDR2 are LGHNA and YNFKEQ. Written as DNA, the CDR3 is TGTGCCAGCAGCCAACCCGGTGGACAGACTGAAGCTTTCTTT. Translation gives CASSQPGGQTEAFF.